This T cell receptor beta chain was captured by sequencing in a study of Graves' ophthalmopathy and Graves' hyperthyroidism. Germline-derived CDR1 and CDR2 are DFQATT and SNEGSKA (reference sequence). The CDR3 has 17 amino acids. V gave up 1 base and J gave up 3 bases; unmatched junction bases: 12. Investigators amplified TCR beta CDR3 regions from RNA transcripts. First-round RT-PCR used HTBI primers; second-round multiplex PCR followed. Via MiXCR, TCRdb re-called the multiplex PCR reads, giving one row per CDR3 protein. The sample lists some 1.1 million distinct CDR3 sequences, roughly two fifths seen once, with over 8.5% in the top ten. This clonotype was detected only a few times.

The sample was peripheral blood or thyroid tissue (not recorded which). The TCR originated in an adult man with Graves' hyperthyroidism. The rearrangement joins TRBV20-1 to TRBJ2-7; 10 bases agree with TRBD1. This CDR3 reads CSARAGGTDRGIYEQYF. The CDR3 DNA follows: TGCAGTGCTAGAGCCGGGGGCACGGACAGGGGGATCTACGAGCAGTACTTC.